These 31 T cell receptor beta chains were all obtained from the same sample, sequenced in a study of PD-1 blockade in mismatch repair-deficient tumors. Method: immunoSEQ multiplex PCR; TCRdb's copy keeps in-frame clones and lacks some. The data show roughly 45,000 clones, with around 77% seen just once and around 3.5% held by the top ten. The sample here was PBMCs, taken before pembrolizumab treatment. These receptors all come from an adult with mismatch repair-deficient cancer.

This clone was counted a single time. This chain uses TRBV7-3 with TRBJ2-1; the D gene is possibly TRBD1 (5 bases). The length of the CDR3 is 16 residues. CDR1 and CDR2 from the germline V gene are SGHTA and FQGTGA. V dropped 5 bases and J dropped 4 bases, with 18 bases sitting between them. CDR3 in amino acids: CASSTNGRALYNEQFF. CDR3 nucleotides: TGTGCCAGCAGCACCAATGGCAGGGCGTTGTACAATGAGCAGTTCTTC.

The rearrangement links TRBV5-1 to TRBJ2-5; 9 nucleotides match TRBD1. V was pared by 2 bases and J by 7 bases, with 9 bases of the junction left unmatched. Germline V gene sequence: CDR1 SGHRS, CDR2 YFSETQ. This CDR3 spans 15 amino acids. CDR3 in DNA: TGCGCCAGCAGCTTACTACAGGGGGCTGGGGGGACCCAGTACTTC. Protein product: CASSLLQGAGGTQYF.

The chain links TRBV30 to TRBJ2-7; unclear D gene. V lost 2 bases to trimming and J lost 3 bases, with 11 bases between them. CDR1 is GTSNPN and CDR2 is SVGIG in the germline V gene (reference sequence). The CDR3 consists of 13 residues. CDR3: CAWSLGSGYEQYF. The CDR3 nucleotides read TGTGCCTGGAGTCTGGGGTCAGGCTACGAGCAGTACTTC.

The chain combines TRBV5-1 with TRBJ2-2, with a possible D match to TRBD1 (5 bases). Germline V gene lookup returns CDR1 SGHRS and CDR2 YFSETQ. There are 15 residues in the CDR3. V was cut by 6 bases and J by 4 bases, with 16 bases left in between. The DNA of the CDR3 is TGCGCCAGCAACCCGGTAGGGGTGACCACCGGGGAGCTGTTTTTT. Translating it yields CASNPVGVTTGELFF. Together with reference TRBV5-1 and TRBJ2-2, the CDR3 gives the full variable domain: KAGVTQTPRYLIKTRGQQVTLSCSPISGHRSVSWYQQTPGQGLQFLFEYFSETQRNKGNFPGRFSGRQFSNSRSEMNVSTLELGDSALYLCASNPVGVTTGELFFGEGSRLTVL.

The chain couples TRBV27 to TRBJ2-1, with D maybe TRBD1 (6 bases). The V end was cut by 5 bases, the J end by 11 bases, with 25 bases between. Germline assignment: CDR1 MNHEY and CDR2 SMNVEV (reference sequence). The CDR3 loop spans 16 amino acids. The CDR3 is CASSPPGQMHASKQFF. CDR3 in DNA: TGTGCCAGCAGTCCGCCGGGACAAATGCACGCGTCAAAGCAGTTCTTC.

The chain couples TRBV5-1 to TRBJ2-7; 7 bases fit TRBD2. Germline lookup yields CDR1 SGHRS and CDR2 YFSETQ. V lost 3 bases to trimming and J lost 6 bases; unmatched junction nucleotides: 9. This CDR3 has 14 residues. The DNA of the CDR3 is TGCGCCAGCAGCTCCGGGGGGTCGCCGGGCGAGCAGTACTTC. Its translation: CASSSGGSPGEQYF.

The rearrangement links TRBV7-3 to TRBJ1-1; TRBD1 agrees at 8 bases. Per the germline V gene, CDR1 is SGHTA and CDR2 is FQGTGA. The V gene end was trimmed by 1 base and the J gene end by 0 bases; junction bases not matched to a gene: 10. The CDR3 is 18 residues long. The CDR3 here is CASSLSPARTGLNTEAFF. CDR3 DNA sequence: TGTGCCAGCAGCTTAAGCCCCGCAAGGACAGGGCTGAACACTGAAGCTTTCTTT.

Only a few counts were recorded for this clone. The rearrangement uses TRBV6-6 and TRBJ2-3; 7 bases are a match to TRBD1. Germline trimming cut 5 bases from V and 0 bases from J; bases unmatched to any gene: 5. The germline CDR1 and CDR2 sequences are MNHNY and SVGAGI (reference sequence). The CDR3 extends over 15 amino acids. The CDR3 nucleotides are TGTGCCAGCAGTAAGACAGGGATGAGCACAGATACGCAGTATTTT. This codes for CASSKTGMSTDTQYF.

This chain uses TRBV6-5 with TRBJ2-1, with D perhaps given as TRBD1 or TRBD2 (7 bases each). The length of the CDR3 is 14 residues. Trimming shortened V by 2 bases and J by 12 bases, and 17 bases separated the two germline ends. Per germline, CDR1 MNHEY and CDR2 SVGAGI. CDR3 DNA sequence: TGTGCCAGCAGTTACGACCGGGAGGCAGGGGGGCAGTTCTTC. Amino acid sequence: CASSYDREAGGQFF.

By proportion, this clone is medium-sized. The J gene is TRBJ2-1, the V gene TRBV11-3; 8 nucleotides agree with TRBD2. Germline CDR1 SGHNT, CDR2 YENEEA. V dropped 1 base and J dropped 1; count of bases not matched to a gene: 9. This CDR3 region has 18 residues. The CDR3, as DNA: TGTGCCAGCAGCTTAGGTGGGGGCAGCGGGGGATCCTACAATGAGCAGTTCTTC. It yields the protein CASSLGGGSGGSYNEQFF.

J is TRBJ1-1 and V is TRBV5-1, with D possibly matching TRBD1 (6 bases). V gave up 3 bases and J gave up 6 bases, with 15 bases separating them. CDR3 length: 14 amino acids. Germline values: CDR1 SGHRS, CDR2 YFSETQ. The CDR3, as DNA: TGCGCCAGCAGCTCCACCAGCAGGGGAGCTGAAGCTTTCTTT. Its protein product is CASSSTSRGAEAFF.

This chain joins TRBV27 and TRBJ2-7; 9 bases are a match to TRBD2. This CDR3 comprises 15 residues. Germline V gives CDR1 MNHEY, CDR2 SMNVEV (reference sequence). V lost 2 bases to trimming and J lost 7 bases; unmatched junction nucleotides: 9. The CDR3 here is CASSLTGLATWEQYF. CDR3 sequence (DNA): TGTGCCAGCAGTTTAACAGGACTAGCGACGTGGGAGCAGTACTTC.

This clone showed up just a few times. The CDR3 DNA reads as TGTGCCAGCAGTTTATACGGGCCTAACACCGGGGAGCTGTTTTTT. Translating gives CASSLYGPNTGELFF. This rearrangement joins TRBV27 to TRBJ2-2; D unclear. Trimming shortened V by 1 base and J by 2 bases, and 8 bases separated the two germline ends. Germline V gene sequence: CDR1 MNHEY, CDR2 SMNVEV (reference sequence). This CDR3 region has 15 residues.

This rearrangement joins TRBV5-1 to TRBJ2-3; the match to TRBD1 covers 7 bases. Germline assignment: CDR1 SGHRS and CDR2 YFSETQ. With V trimmed by 9 bases and J by 4 bases, 20 bases remained unmatched. The CDR3 totals 17 residues. The CDR3 DNA is TGCGCCACCCGGGTTAGTGAATGGGACAGCGGCGCAGATACGCAGTATTTT. It specifies CATRVSEWDSGADTQYF. The whole variable domain, filled in from reference TRBV5-1 and TRBJ2-3, reads KAGVTQTPRYLIKTRGQQVTLSCSPISGHRSVSWYQQTPGQGLQFLFEYFSETQRNKGNFPGRFSGRQFSNSRSEMNVSTLELGDSALYLCATRVSEWDSGADTQYFGPGTRLTVL.

The CDR3 DNA is TGTGCCAGCACCTCGACAGGGTTGGACTATGGCTACACCTTC. Protein: CASTSTGLDYGYTF. The rearrangement uses TRBV2 and TRBJ1-2, with 7 bases identical to TRBD1. From germline, CDR1 is SNHLY and CDR2 FYNNEI. Trimming removed 7 bases from V and 3 bases from J; junction bases left unmatched: 8. The CDR3 is 14 amino acids.

For this clone: The junction differs from germline at one of its ends, possibly a read error. This rearrangement joins TRBV6-5 to TRBJ2-3; 12 bases are shared with TRBD2. CDR1 and CDR2 (germline): MNHEY, SVGAGI. The CDR3 covers 14 residues. CDR3 DNA: TGTGCCAGCAGTTCTTCCTGGACTAGCGGGATCCCCTTATTT. Its protein is CASSSSWTSGIPLF.

The chain uses TRBV5-4 and TRBJ1-2, with D perhaps matching TRBD1 (5 bases). Trimming left V 4 bases short and J 8 bases short, with 15 bases between. This CDR3 spans 13 amino acids. Germline V CDR1 and CDR2: SGHNT, YYREEE (reference sequence). The CDR3 DNA follows: TGTGCCAGCAGCGGTGGCGGGGCCCTCGGCTACACCTTC. This translates into CASSGGGALGYTF.

The chain recombines TRBV18 with TRBJ1-2; D perhaps matches TRBD1 (6 bases). Trimming removed 1 base from V and 3 bases from J, with 21 bases in between. Germline V lookup: CDR1 KGHSH, CDR2 LQKENI. The CDR3 runs to 18 residues. In nucleotides, the CDR3 is TGTGCCAGCTCACCACTGCCAGGGGTTCAGTTATTTTACTATGGCTACACCTTC. Amino acids: CASSPLPGVQLFYYGYTF.

The chain is built from TRBV7-9 and TRBJ1-1; 9 bases fit TRBD1. The CDR3 length is 15 residues. Germline V gene lookup returns CDR1 SEHNR and CDR2 FQNEAQ (reference sequence). V lost 4 bases and J lost 8; bases outside the gene matches: 11. CDR3 nucleotides: TGTGCCAGCAGCTACTTGGACAGGGGACTTTCCGAAGCTTTCTTT. Its protein product is CASSYLDRGLSEAFF.

V is TRBV9 and J is TRBJ2-3, with D perhaps TRBD2 (5 bases). This CDR3 contains 14 residues. Trimming took off 1 base at V and 4 bases at J, with 10 bases between the two ends. In germline, CDR1 is SGDLS, CDR2 YYNGEE. For the CDR3, the DNA is TGTGCCAGCAGCGTAACCCAGAGGGCAGATACGCAGTATTTT. It codes for CASSVTQRADTQYF.

The J gene is TRBJ2-1, the V gene TRBV13; possibly TRBD2 for D (6 bases). Between the trimmed V and J ends, which lost 2 bases and 6 bases, there was a span of 14 bases. This CDR3 comprises 15 residues. In germline, CDR1 is PRHDT, CDR2 FYEKMQ (reference sequence). CDR3 coding DNA: TGTGCCAGCAGCTTACGGGTAGCGGCCATCAATGAGCAGTTCTTC. It translates to CASSLRVAAINEQFF.

V usage is TRBV20-1 and J usage is TRBJ2-3; no clear D. The germline V and J ends were trimmed by 7 bases and 2 bases, with 7 bases remaining between them. CDR3 length: 11 residues. CDR1 and CDR2 (germline): DFQATT, SNEGSKA (reference sequence). The CDR3 bases are TGCAGTGGGCTAAACACAGATACGCAGTATTTT. It is translated as CSGLNTDTQYF.

This clone was seen a single time. The chain combines TRBV11-2 with TRBJ2-5; perhaps TRBD1 as D (6 bases). The CDR3 runs 14 residues. Per the germline V gene, CDR1 is SGHAT and CDR2 is FQNNGV. Trimming removed 1 base from V and 5 bases from J, with 11 bases in between. The CDR3 loop is CASSLGGREETQYF. Here the CDR3 DNA reads TGTGCCAGCAGCTTAGGGGGGCGCGAGGAGACCCAGTACTTC. The entire variable domain, with the rest obtained from reference TRBV11-2 and TRBJ2-5, is as follows: EAGVAQSPRYKIIEKRQSVAFWCNPISGHATLYWYQQILGQGPKLLIQFQNNGVVDDSQLPKDRFSAERLKGVDSTLKIQPAKLEDSAVYLCASSLGGREETQYFGPGTRLLVL.

The rearrangement joins TRBV5-5 to TRBJ2-1; D remains ambiguous. V was trimmed by 0 bases and J by 1 base, leaving 11 bases between them. This CDR3 is built from 16 residues. Per germline, CDR1 SGHKS and CDR2 YYEKEE (reference sequence). The DNA of the CDR3 is TGTGCCAGCAGCTTGGGGTTCGCGGTTTCCTACAATGAGCAGTTCTTC. Translating gives CASSLGFAVSYNEQFF.

The chain couples TRBV2 to TRBJ2-1; TRBD2 matches 10 bases. Losses at the gene ends were 10 bases for V and 5 bases for J; bases not matched to a gene: 5. Germline V gives CDR1 SNHLY, CDR2 FYNNEI. The CDR3 contains 13 residues. CDR3 in amino acids: CATGLAENNEQFF. CDR3 bases: TGTGCCACCGGACTAGCGGAGAACAATGAGCAGTTCTTC. The complete variable domain, with remaining parts taken from reference TRBV2 and TRBJ2-1, reads EPEVTQTPSHQVTQMGQEVILRCVPISNHLYFYWYRQILGQKVEFLVSFYNNEISEKSEIFDDQFSVERPDGSNFTLKIRSTKLEDSAMYFCATGLAENNEQFFGPGTRLTVL.

The V call is TRBV15, the J call TRBJ1-4, with TRBD1 matching 12 bases. V lost 3 bases, J lost 7 bases, and 6 bases stayed unmatched. The CDR3 has 16 residues. Germline values: CDR1 LNHNV, CDR2 YYDKDF (reference sequence). The CDR3 loop is CATSSTGQGAGEKLFF. CDR3 nucleotides: TGTGCCACCAGCAGCACGGGACAGGGGGCTGGTGAAAAACTGTTTTTT.

The V call is TRBV7-6, the J call TRBJ2-7, with 7 bases aligning to TRBD2. The CDR3 has 15 amino acids. V dropped 4 bases and J dropped 3; count of bases not matched to a gene: 9. From germline, CDR1 is SGHVS and CDR2 FNYEAQ. DNA of the CDR3: TGTGCCAGCAGCTCCACCGATGGACTAGTCTACGAGCAGTACTTC. It is translated as CASSSTDGLVYEQYF.

The sample holds one count of this clone. The chain joins TRBV27 to TRBJ2-1, with D possibly being TRBD2 (5 bases). Trimming took 6 bases from V and 10 from J, leaving 22 bases between them. The germline V gene encodes CDR1 MNHEY and CDR2 SMNVEV (reference sequence). The CDR3 contains 15 residues. The CDR3 DNA sequence: TGTGCCAGCAGGCCCGCCCCTACTAGACCTGGGGAGCAGTTCTTC. Protein product: CASRPAPTRPGEQFF.

The chain recombines TRBV11-3 with TRBJ2-7, with 11 nucleotides matching TRBD2. The CDR3 length is 15 residues. CDR1 SGHNT and CDR2 YENEEA come from the germline V gene. The junction had 11 bases not matched to a gene; V was cut back by 7 bases and J by 6 bases. The CDR3: CASTLRTSGPREQYF. The DNA for the CDR3 is TGTGCCAGCACCCTTCGGACTAGCGGGCCGCGCGAGCAGTACTTC.

Within the sample, this clone is medium-sized. The V gene is TRBV19, the J gene TRBJ2-2; 11 bases align to TRBD1. The V segment lost 7 bases and the J segment 6 bases; nucleotides outside the gene matches: 7. Looked up from germline, CDR1 is LNHDA and CDR2 is SQIVND (reference sequence). There are 15 residues in the CDR3. CDR3 amino acids: CASNPGTGGSGELFF. In DNA form, the CDR3 reads TGTGCCAGTAACCCTGGGACAGGGGGTTCCGGGGAGCTGTTTTTT.

V and J are TRBV5-1 and TRBJ2-1; D gene unclear. Deletions cut 9 bases from V and 3 bases from J, with 16 bases between. The CDR3 is 14 amino acids. CDR1 and CDR2 (germline): SGHRS, YFSETQ. CDR3 coding DNA: TGCGCCACCAGAACAGAGCCGCACTACAATGAGCAGTTCTTC. Encoded protein: CATRTEPHYNEQFF.